What follows is one TCR beta chain and its context. Its antigen is unidentified. Looked up from germline, CDR1 is SGHNT and CDR2 is YYREEE (reference sequence). This CDR3 is built from 17 residues. Deletions cut 5 bases from V and 0 bases from J, with 15 bases between. The data derive from a study of T cells in Graves' hyperthyroidism and ophthalmopathy. TCR beta CDR3 region amplification was performed from RNA transcripts. The HTBI primer set drove a first-round RT-PCR of the TCR CDR3. Each CDR3 protein is one row after TCRdb ran MiXCR on the multiplex PCR reads. The repertoire consists of around 380,000 distinct CDR3 sequences, with approximately 12% occurring once and the leading ten covering 20%. Study-level findings and limits: A 13 V-J signature model discriminated ophthalmopathy versus stable hyperthyroidism.

This chain joins TRBV5-4 and TRBJ2-6, with a tentative D call TRBD1 (5 bases). Sequencing was done on a sample of blood. The clonotype originates from a man aged 25 to 40 with Graves' hyperthyroidism that later progressed to Graves' ophthalmopathy. The CDR3, as DNA: TGTGCCAGCAGTAAGAGCCAGGGTTCCTCTGGGGCCAACGTCCTGACTTTC. This translates into CASSKSQGSSGANVLTF.